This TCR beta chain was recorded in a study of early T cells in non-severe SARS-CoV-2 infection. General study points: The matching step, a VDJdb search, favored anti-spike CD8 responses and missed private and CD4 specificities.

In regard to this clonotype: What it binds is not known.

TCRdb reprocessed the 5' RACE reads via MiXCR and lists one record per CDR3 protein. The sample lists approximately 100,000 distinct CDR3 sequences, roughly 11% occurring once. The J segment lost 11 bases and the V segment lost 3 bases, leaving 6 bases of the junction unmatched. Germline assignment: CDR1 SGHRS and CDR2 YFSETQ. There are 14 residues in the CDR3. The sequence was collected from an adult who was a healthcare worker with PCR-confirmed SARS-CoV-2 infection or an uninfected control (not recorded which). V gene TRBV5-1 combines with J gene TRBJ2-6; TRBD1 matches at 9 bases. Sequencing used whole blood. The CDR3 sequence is CASSSGQGKDVLTF. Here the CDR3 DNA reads TGCGCCAGCAGCTCGGGACAGGGTAAAGACGTCCTGACTTTC.